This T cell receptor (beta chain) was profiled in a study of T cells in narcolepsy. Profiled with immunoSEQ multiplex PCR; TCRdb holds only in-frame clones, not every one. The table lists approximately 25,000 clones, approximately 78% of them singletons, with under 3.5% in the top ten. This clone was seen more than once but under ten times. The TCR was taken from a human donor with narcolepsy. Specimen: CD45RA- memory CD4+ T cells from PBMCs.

In DNA form, the CDR3 reads TGTGCCAGCAGTGATGGCAGGGGTCGCGGGCTTGAAAAACTGTTTTTT. Its protein is CASSDGRGRGLEKLFF. The V and J genes are TRBV25-1 and TRBJ1-4; a possible D gene is TRBD1 (6 bases). Trimming took 3 bases from V and 7 from J, leaving 18 bases between them. Germline loops: CDR1 MGHDK, CDR2 SYGVNS. This CDR3 spans 16 amino acids.